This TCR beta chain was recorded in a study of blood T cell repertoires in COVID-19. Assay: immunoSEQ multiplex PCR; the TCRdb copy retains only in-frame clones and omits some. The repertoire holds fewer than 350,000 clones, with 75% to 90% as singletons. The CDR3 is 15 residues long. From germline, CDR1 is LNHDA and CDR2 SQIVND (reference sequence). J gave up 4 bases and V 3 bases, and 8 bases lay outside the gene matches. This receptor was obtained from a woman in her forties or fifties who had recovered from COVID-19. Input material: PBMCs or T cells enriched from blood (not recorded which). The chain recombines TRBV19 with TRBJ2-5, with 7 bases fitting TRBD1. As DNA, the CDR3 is TGTGCCAGTAGTATTCAGGAGACAGGGTCAGAGACCCAGTACTTC. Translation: CASSIQETGSETQYF.